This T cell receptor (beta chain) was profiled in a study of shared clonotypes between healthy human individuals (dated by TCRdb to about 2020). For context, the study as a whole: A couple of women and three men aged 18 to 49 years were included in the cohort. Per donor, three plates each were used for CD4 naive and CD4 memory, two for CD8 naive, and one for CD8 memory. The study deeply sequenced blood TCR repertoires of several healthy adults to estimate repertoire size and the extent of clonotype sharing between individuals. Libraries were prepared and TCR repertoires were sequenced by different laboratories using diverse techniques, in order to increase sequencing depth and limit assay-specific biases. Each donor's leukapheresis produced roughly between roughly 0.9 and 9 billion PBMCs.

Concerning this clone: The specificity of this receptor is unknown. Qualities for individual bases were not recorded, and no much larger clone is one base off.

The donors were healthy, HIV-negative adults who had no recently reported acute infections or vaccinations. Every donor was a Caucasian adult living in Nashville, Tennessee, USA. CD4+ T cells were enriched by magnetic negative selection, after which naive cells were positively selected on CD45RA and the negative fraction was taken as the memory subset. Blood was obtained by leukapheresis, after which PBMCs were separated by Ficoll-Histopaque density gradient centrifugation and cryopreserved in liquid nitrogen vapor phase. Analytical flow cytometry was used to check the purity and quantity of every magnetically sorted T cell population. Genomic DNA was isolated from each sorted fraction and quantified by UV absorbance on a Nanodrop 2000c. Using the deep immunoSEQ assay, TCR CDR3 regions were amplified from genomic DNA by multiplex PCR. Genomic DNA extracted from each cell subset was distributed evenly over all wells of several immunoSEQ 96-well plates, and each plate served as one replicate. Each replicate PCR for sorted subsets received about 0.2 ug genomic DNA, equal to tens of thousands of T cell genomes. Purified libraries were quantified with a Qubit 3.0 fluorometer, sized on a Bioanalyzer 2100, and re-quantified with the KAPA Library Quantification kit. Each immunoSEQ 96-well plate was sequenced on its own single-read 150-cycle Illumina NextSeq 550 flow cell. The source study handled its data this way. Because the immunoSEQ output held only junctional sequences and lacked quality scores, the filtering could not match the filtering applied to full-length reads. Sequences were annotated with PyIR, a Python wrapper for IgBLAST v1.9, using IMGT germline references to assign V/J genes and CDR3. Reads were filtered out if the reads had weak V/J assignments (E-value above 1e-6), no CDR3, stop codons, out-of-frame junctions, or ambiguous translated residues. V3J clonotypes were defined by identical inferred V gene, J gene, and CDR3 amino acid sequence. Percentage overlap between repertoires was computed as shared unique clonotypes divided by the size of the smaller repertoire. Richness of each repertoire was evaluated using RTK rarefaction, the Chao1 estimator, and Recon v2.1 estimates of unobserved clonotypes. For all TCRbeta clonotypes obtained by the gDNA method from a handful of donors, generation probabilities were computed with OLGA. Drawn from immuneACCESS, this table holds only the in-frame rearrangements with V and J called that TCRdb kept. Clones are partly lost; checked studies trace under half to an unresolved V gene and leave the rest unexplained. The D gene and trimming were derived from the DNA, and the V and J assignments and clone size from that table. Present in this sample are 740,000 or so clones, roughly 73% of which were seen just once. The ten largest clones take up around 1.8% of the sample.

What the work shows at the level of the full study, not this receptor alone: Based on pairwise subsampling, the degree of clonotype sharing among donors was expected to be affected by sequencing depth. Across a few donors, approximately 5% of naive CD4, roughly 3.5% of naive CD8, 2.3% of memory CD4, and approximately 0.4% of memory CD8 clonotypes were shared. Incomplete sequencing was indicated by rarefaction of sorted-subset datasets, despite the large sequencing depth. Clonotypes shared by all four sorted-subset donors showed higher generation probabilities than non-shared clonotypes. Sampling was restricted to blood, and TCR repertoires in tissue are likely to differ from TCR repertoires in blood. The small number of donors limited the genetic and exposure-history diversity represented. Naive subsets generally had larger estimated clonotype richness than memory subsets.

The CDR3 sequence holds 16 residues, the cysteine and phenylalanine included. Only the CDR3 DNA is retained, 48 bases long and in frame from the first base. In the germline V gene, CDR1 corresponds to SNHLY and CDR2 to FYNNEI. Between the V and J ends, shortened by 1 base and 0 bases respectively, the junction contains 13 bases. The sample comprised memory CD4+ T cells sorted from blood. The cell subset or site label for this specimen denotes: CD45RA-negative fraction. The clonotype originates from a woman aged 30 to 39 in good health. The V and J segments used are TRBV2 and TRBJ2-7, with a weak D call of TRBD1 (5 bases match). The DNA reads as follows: TGTGCCAGCAGTGAAGTAGGTAGCAGGGACTCCTACGAGCAGTACTTC. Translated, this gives CASSEVGSRDSYEQYF. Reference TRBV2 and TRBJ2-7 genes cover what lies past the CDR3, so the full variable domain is EPEVTQTPSHQVTQMGQEVILRCVPISNHLYFYWYRQILGQKVEFLVSFYNNEISEKSEIFDDQFSVERPDGSNFTLKIRSTKLEDSAMYFCASSEVGSRDSYEQYFGPGTRLTVT.